A single sample is the source of the 9 T cell receptor beta chains below, sequenced in a study of blood T cell repertoires in COVID-19. The table came from immunoSEQ multiplex PCR; TCRdb's copy has only in-frame clones and leaves some out. This sample has 150,000 to 170,000 clones, with about 88% found just once. Source material: peripheral blood. Receptor source: a woman in her sixties or seventies with COVID-19, enrolled during active disease.

This clone was picked up one time. The chain uses TRBV6-5 and TRBJ1-3, with 7 bases aligning to TRBD1. J lost 2 bases, V lost 6 bases, and 7 bases had no gene match. The CDR3 loop spans 15 amino acids. Germline CDR1 MNHEY, CDR2 SVGAGI. The CDR3 nucleotides read TGTGCCAGCAGACGGGACAGTTCAGCTGGAAACACCATATATTTT. It translates to CASRRDSSAGNTIYF.

In its sample, this clone was seen a few times. This chain connects TRBV18 to TRBJ2-1, with 9 bases lining up with TRBD1. V shed 6 bases, J shed 5 bases, and the junction held 11 bases outside the gene matches. The CDR3 totals 16 residues. From germline, CDR1 is KGHSH and CDR2 LQKENI. CDR3 loop: CASSPLDRGVNNEQFF. The CDR3 nucleotides read TGTGCCAGCTCCCCTTTAGACAGGGGGGTCAACAATGAGCAGTTCTTC.

This chain connects TRBV27 to TRBJ1-1; tentative D call: TRBD1 (6 bases). Per the germline V gene, CDR1 is MNHEY and CDR2 is SMNVEV (reference sequence). The CDR3 contains 13 residues. Trimming left V 5 bases short and J 6 bases short, with 13 bases between. The CDR3 spells CASSLQGGAEAFF. The CDR3 nucleotides read TGTGCCAGCAGTCTTCAAGGGGGGGCTGAAGCTTTCTTT.

As DNA, the CDR3 is TGTGCCAGTAGTATGGTGACAGGCAACTCCTACAATGAGCAGTTCTTC. This codes for CASSMVTGNSYNEQFF. V gene TRBV19 combines with J gene TRBJ2-1, with D possibly TRBD1 on 6 matching bases. Looked up from germline, CDR1 is LNHDA and CDR2 is SQIVND (reference sequence). This CDR3 is built from 16 residues. V was cut by 3 bases and J by 0 bases, with 12 bases left in between.

This chain uses TRBV5-8 with TRBJ1-1; D is possibly TRBD1 (5 bases). Trimming left V 1 base short and J 1 base short, with 11 bases between. Germline lookup yields CDR1 SGHTS and CDR2 YDEGEE. The CDR3 is 15 residues long. CDR3 nucleotide sequence: TGTGCCAGCAGCTTGTTAAGGACAAGGAACACTGAAGCTTTCTTT. Its protein product is CASSLLRTRNTEAFF.

The CDR3 DNA reads as TGTGCCAGCAGCGCGAAAAACGAAAATGAAAAACTGTTTTTT. This translates into CASSAKNENEKLFF. This chain links TRBV5-4 with TRBJ1-4, with unresolved D. The CDR3 totals 14 residues. Germline V gene data show CDR1 as SGHNT and CDR2 as YYREEE (reference sequence). V was trimmed by 4 bases and J by 5 bases, leaving 12 bases between them. Based on the CDR3 plus reference TRBV5-4 and TRBJ1-4, the full variable domain is ETGVTQSPTHLIKTRGQQVTLRCSSQSGHNTVSWYQQALGQGPQFIFQYYREEENGRGNFPPRFSGLQFPNYSSELNVNALELDDSALYLCASSAKNENEKLFFGSGTQLSVL.

The chain employs TRBV5-1 and TRBJ1-1; D not resolved. Trimming cost V 6 bases and J 1 base, with 4 bases left between them. This CDR3 region has 11 residues. Germline CDR1 SGHRS, CDR2 YFSETQ. CDR3 amino acids: CASTQNTEAFF. The CDR3 DNA reads as TGCGCCAGCACACAGAACACTGAAGCTTTCTTT.

The chain combines TRBV19 with TRBJ1-5, with TRBD1 identical over 9 bases. The germline CDR1 and CDR2 sequences are LNHDA and SQIVND (reference sequence). V lost 3 bases to trimming and J lost 1 base; unmatched junction nucleotides: 4. The CDR3 extends over 16 amino acids. The CDR3 sequence: CASSILGQGSNQPQHF. The DNA of the CDR3 is TGTGCCAGTAGTATTTTGGGACAGGGAAGCAATCAGCCCCAGCATTTT.

This clone was seen a handful of times. This sequence joins TRBV5-1 and TRBJ1-4; TRBD1 is a possible D gene (6 bases). The germline gives CDR1 SGHRS, CDR2 YFSETQ. The CDR3 loop spans 14 amino acids. Trimming removed 4 bases at V and 4 bases at J, with 11 bases between. The chain's CDR3 is CASSQDSYNEKLFF. In nucleotides, the CDR3 is TGCGCCAGCAGCCAGGACAGTTATAATGAAAAACTGTTTTTT.